This entry lists 27 T cell receptor beta chains sequenced from one sample in a study of OX40 agonist ivuxolimab in advanced cancers. Only in-frame clones appear in the TCRdb table, and some are missing; sequencing was by immunoSEQ multiplex PCR. The repertoire has over 85,000 clones, approximately 80% of them found once; the top ten carry around 1.1%. The sample here was CD4+ or CD8+ T cells sorted from blood, taken in a trial of the OX40 agonist ivuxolimab. These receptors originate from an adult with an advanced solid tumor such as melanoma, head and neck, liver or kidney cancer.

Remarks on this clone: The sample contains more than one DNA sequence encoding this CDR3. The rearrangement joins TRBV18 to TRBJ1-4; tentative D call: TRBD1 (5 bases). V lost 6 bases and J lost 5, with 10 bases in between. This CDR3 is built from 13 residues. Germline CDR1 is KGHSH and CDR2 is LQKENI. Here the CDR3 DNA reads TGTGCCAGCTCCCCCCCAGGGAATGAAAAACTGTTTTTT. Translation gives CASSPPGNEKLFF. Drawing the rest from reference TRBV18 and TRBJ1-4, the complete variable domain is NAGVMQNPRHLVRRRGQEARLRCSPMKGHSHVYWYRQLPEEGLKFMVYLQKENIIDESGMPKERFSAEFPKEGPSILRIQQVVRGDSAAYFCASSPPGNEKLFFGSGTQLSVL.

The CDR3 nucleotides read TGTGCCAGCAAGACAGGGCTTATGAACACTGAAGCTTTCTTT. Translated: CASKTGLMNTEAFF. V gene TRBV5-6 combines with J gene TRBJ1-1; 7 nucleotides line up with TRBD1. CDR1 and CDR2 (germline): SGHDT, YYEEEE. This CDR3 comprises 14 residues. V was clipped by 6 bases and J by 0 bases; unmatched bases: 5.

The rearrangement joins TRBV7-3 to TRBJ1-4; D gene uncertain. The CDR3 runs 13 residues. Between the trimmed V and J ends, which lost 0 bases and 4 bases, there was a span of 3 bases. Germline V gene data show CDR1 as SGHTA and CDR2 as FQGTGA. CDR3 sequence reads: CASSLTVNEKLFF. The CDR3 nucleotides read TGTGCCAGCAGCTTAACCGTTAATGAAAAACTGTTTTTT.

The genes are TRBV13 and TRBJ1-5; TRBD1 is a possible D gene (5 bases). Germline CDR1 and CDR2: PRHDT and FYEKMQ (reference sequence). V was shortened by 2 bases and J by 0 bases, with 11 bases between the two germline ends. The CDR3 is 16 amino acids. The CDR3 DNA reads as TGTGCCAGCAGCTTACGGACACCGAATAGCAATCAGCCCCAGCATTTT. It is translated as CASSLRTPNSNQPQHF.

V gene TRBV5-6 combines with J gene TRBJ2-5; D gene uncertain. V was shortened by 0 bases and J by 5 bases, with 8 bases between the two germline ends. This CDR3 is 13 amino acids long. The germline CDR1 and CDR2 sequences are SGHDT and YYEEEE. The CDR3, as DNA: TGTGCCAGCAGCTTGGACAAAAGGGAGACCCAGTACTTC. Protein: CASSLDKRETQYF. The variable domain in full, with the rest retrieved from reference TRBV5-6 and TRBJ2-5, is DAGVTQSPTHLIKTRGQQVTLRCSPKSGHDTVSWYQQALGQGPQFIFQYYEEEERQRGNFPDRFSGHQFPNYSSELNVNALLLGDSALYLCASSLDKRETQYFGPGTRLLVL.

The chain uses TRBV6-6 and TRBJ2-7, with D perhaps TRBD1 (7 bases). Trimming took 4 bases from V and 4 from J, leaving 11 bases between them. The CDR3 sequence is 13 residues long. From germline, CDR1 is MNHNY and CDR2 SVGAGI (reference sequence). CDR3 DNA sequence: TGTGCCAGCAGTTCAGGGGGGTGGTACGAGCAGTACTTC. Protein product: CASSSGGWYEQYF.

The chain combines TRBV29-1 with TRBJ1-1; the D gene is possibly TRBD1 (6 bases). Trimming left V 4 bases short and J 3 bases short, with 9 bases between. This CDR3 is 12 amino acids long. Per the germline V gene, CDR1 is SQVTM and CDR2 is ANQGSEA. CDR3 DNA sequence: TGCAGCGTTGTTAGGGGGGACACTGAAGCTTTCTTT. It encodes CSVVRGDTEAFF.

J is TRBJ2-7 and V is TRBV7-8, with 8 bases that match TRBD1. V lost 3 bases and J lost 1; bases outside the gene matches: 8. CDR1 is SGHVS, CDR2 FQNEAQ, per germline. The CDR3 spans 16 residues. CDR3 nucleotide sequence: TGTGCCAGCAGCTTCCCCCGGGACAGGCCGTCCTACGAGCAGTACTTC. Residues: CASSFPRDRPSYEQYF.

The rearrangement joins TRBV9 to TRBJ2-3, with 9 bases aligning to TRBD2. This CDR3 contains 22 residues. Per germline, CDR1 SGDLS and CDR2 YYNGEE. With V trimmed by 0 bases and J by 1 base, 21 bases remained unmatched. The CDR3 DNA is TGTGCCAGCAGCGTAGCCGCTTCGGGTACGTGGCGGGGGGGCCGTCGCACAGATACGCAGTATTTT. Protein sequence: CASSVAASGTWRGGRRTDTQYF. The whole variable domain, remainder taken from reference TRBV9 and TRBJ2-3, is DSGVTQTPKHLITATGQRVTLRCSPRSGDLSVYWYQQSLDQGLQFLIQYYNGEERAKGNILERFSAQQFPDLHSELNLSSLELGDSALYFCASSVAASGTWRGGRRTDTQYFGPGTRLTVL.

This rearrangement joins TRBV7-9 to TRBJ1-1, with 7 positions matching TRBD1. Germline V gene sequence: CDR1 SEHNR, CDR2 FQNEAQ (reference sequence). The CDR3 spans 15 residues. The V gene end was trimmed by 6 bases and the J gene end by 3 bases; junction bases not matched to a gene: 10. This CDR3 is CASSSSGGVYTEAFF. The DNA for the CDR3 is TGTGCCAGCAGTTCATCAGGGGGTGTGTACACTGAAGCTTTCTTT.

This clone came up once. This chain joins TRBV18 and TRBJ1-6, with TRBD1 matching 9 bases. Looked up from germline, CDR1 is KGHSH and CDR2 is LQKENI. With V trimmed by 6 bases and J by 0 bases, 6 bases remained unmatched. The CDR3 contains 17 residues. CDR3 sequence (DNA): TGTGCCAGCTCCCAAGGACAGGGGAGCTCCTATAATTCACCCCTCCACTTT. As protein: CASSQGQGSSYNSPLHF.

The V gene is TRBV5-8, the J gene TRBJ1-5; a weak D match, TRBD1 (5 bases). Trimming took 7 bases from V and 2 from J, leaving 22 bases between them. The CDR3 covers 17 residues. Germline lookup yields CDR1 SGHTS and CDR2 YDEGEE. The CDR3 loop is CASRPSVGGVGNQPQHF. CDR3 in DNA: TGTGCCAGCCGCCCGAGTGTGGGGGGAGTGGGCAATCAGCCCCAGCATTTT.

This sequence joins TRBV7-9 and TRBJ1-4; weak D call: TRBD1 (6 bases). The germline V gene encodes CDR1 SEHNR and CDR2 FQNEAQ (reference sequence). The CDR3 sequence is 14 residues long. V was pared by 11 bases and J by 2 bases, with 15 bases between. The chain's CDR3 is CAVEKGGTNEKLFF. In nucleotides, the CDR3 is TGTGCCGTAGAGAAAGGGGGGACTAATGAAAAACTGTTTTTT. The entire variable domain, with the rest obtained from reference TRBV7-9 and TRBJ1-4, is as follows: DTGVSQNPRHKITKRGQNVTFRCDPISEHNRLYWYRQTLGQGPEFLTYFQNEAQLEKSRLLSDRFSAERPKGSFSTLEIQRTEQGDSAMYLCAVEKGGTNEKLFFGSGTQLSVL.

The CDR3 sequence: CASSYSGQGYGGYTF. In DNA, the CDR3 is TGTGCCAGCAGTTACTCGGGACAGGGCTATGGTGGCTACACCTTC. This chain joins TRBV6-5 and TRBJ1-2, with TRBD1 identical over 9 bases. The CDR3 loop spans 15 amino acids. The V and J ends lost 0 bases and 7 bases, in that order; junction bases with no gene match: 6. CDR1 is MNHEY and CDR2 is SVGAGI in the germline V gene.

V and J are TRBV5-1 and TRBJ1-1; D uncertain. Between the trimmed V and J ends, which lost 0 bases and 1 base, there was a span of 13 bases. The CDR3 loop spans 16 amino acids. In germline, CDR1 is SGHRS, CDR2 YFSETQ. The CDR3 region is CASSLGVRLQNTEAFF. CDR3 nucleotides: TGCGCCAGCAGCTTGGGGGTTAGACTTCAGAACACTGAAGCTTTCTTT.

In the case of this clone: Sequence at one end of the junction differs from germline and may be a read error. This same CDR3 is encoded by further DNA sequences in the sample. The chain uses TRBV7-9 and TRBJ1-3, with D hard to call. Per germline, CDR1 SEHNR and CDR2 FQNEAQ (reference sequence). The CDR3 is 12 amino acids. CDR3 DNA: TGTGCCAGCAGCTTGGCTGGGAACACCATATATTTT. It encodes CASSLAGNTIYF. The full variable domain, its missing parts supplied by reference TRBV7-9 and TRBJ1-3, is DTGVSQNPRHKITKRGQNVTFRCDPISEHNRLYWYRQTLGQGPEFLTYFQNEAQLEKSRLLSDRFSAERPKGSFSTLEIQRTEQGDSAMYLCASSLAGNTIYFGEGSWLTVV.

V gene TRBV4-2 combines with J gene TRBJ2-2; TRBD2 aligns across 11 bases. Looked up from germline, CDR1 is LGHNA and CDR2 is YNFKEQ. The CDR3 runs 14 residues. V was pared by 4 bases and J by 6 bases, with 1 base of the junction left unmatched. The CDR3 nucleotides are TGTGCCAGCAGCCTAGCGGGGGGGCCCGGGGAGCTGTTTTTT. Amino acid sequence: CASSLAGGPGELFF.

The chain employs TRBV5-5 and TRBJ1-5; D not certain. Trimming cost V 2 bases and J 7 bases, with 13 bases left between them. The germline V gene has CDR1 SGHKS and CDR2 YYEKEE (reference sequence). CDR3 length: 14 amino acids. This CDR3 reads CASSLRVGGQPQHF. CDR3 bases: TGTGCCAGCAGCTTAAGAGTTGGTGGCCAGCCCCAGCATTTT.

This CDR3 is CASSYSISSNQPQHF. For the CDR3, the DNA is TGTGCCAGCAGTTACTCGATTAGTAGCAATCAGCCCCAGCATTTT. This rearrangement joins TRBV6-6 to TRBJ1-5, with D uncertain. From germline, CDR1 is MNHNY and CDR2 SVGAGI (reference sequence). The length of the CDR3 is 15 residues. The germline V and J ends were trimmed by 0 bases and 0 bases, with 6 bases remaining between them.

J is TRBJ2-4 and V is TRBV7-2; a weak D match, TRBD2 (6 bases). This CDR3 contains 14 residues. Germline V gene sequence: CDR1 SGHTA, CDR2 FQGNSA. Trimming stripped 1 base from V and 10 bases from J, with 14 bases between. CDR3 loop: CASSLEPRGTIQYF. CDR3 DNA sequence: TGTGCCAGCAGCTTAGAACCCCGGGGGACTATTCAGTACTTC.

This chain links TRBV6-1 with TRBJ2-2; 10 nucleotides agree with TRBD1. Germline V gives CDR1 MNHNS, CDR2 SASEGT. This CDR3 is 19 amino acids long. The J segment lost 3 bases and the V segment lost 2 bases, leaving 12 bases of the junction unmatched. The CDR3 loop reads CASSEWFLAGTGDTGELFF. DNA of the CDR3: TGTGCCAGCAGTGAATGGTTCCTAGCCGGGACAGGGGACACCGGGGAGCTGTTTTTT.

This clone appeared a single time. This sequence joins TRBV4-2 and TRBJ2-2, with 8 bases lining up with TRBD1. The V and J ends lost 0 bases and 4 bases, in that order; junction bases with no gene match: 4. The germline CDR1 and CDR2 sequences are LGHNA and YNFKEQ. CDR3 length: 16 amino acids. The CDR3 is CASSQDLDRATGELFF. The CDR3 bases are TGTGCCAGCAGCCAAGATCTGGACAGGGCCACCGGGGAGCTGTTTTTT.

V gene TRBV7-2 combines with J gene TRBJ1-2; no reliable D call. The CDR3 is made up of 14 amino acids. Germline CDR1 is SGHTA and CDR2 is FQGNSA. V was pared by 1 base and J by 2 bases, with 8 bases between. CDR3 sequence: CASSLDAANYGYTF. CDR3 sequence (DNA): TGTGCCAGCAGCTTAGATGCAGCGAACTATGGCTACACCTTC.

The J gene is TRBJ2-5, the V gene TRBV9, with 11 nucleotides matching TRBD2. The germline CDR1 and CDR2 sequences are SGDLS and YYNGEE. Unmatched junction bases numbered 2, after V lost 0 bases and J lost 1 base. The CDR3 length is 16 residues. This chain's CDR3 is CASSVGGLAVQETQYF. CDR3 DNA sequence: TGTGCCAGCAGCGTAGGGGGACTAGCGGTCCAAGAGACCCAGTACTTC.

This clone was seen more than once but under ten times. The chain carries TRBV28 and TRBJ1-1, with 7 nucleotides matching TRBD1. The length of the CDR3 is 15 residues. V dropped 5 bases and J dropped 4; count of bases not matched to a gene: 10. Looked up from germline, CDR1 is MDHEN and CDR2 is SYDVKM. CDR3 amino acids: CASSRDRASITEAFF. The CDR3 nucleotides read TGTGCCAGCAGTAGAGACAGGGCAAGTATCACTGAAGCTTTCTTT.

The chain links TRBV7-2 to TRBJ2-7, with 9 bases lining up with TRBD1. This CDR3 has 15 residues. Germline-derived CDR1 and CDR2 are SGHTA and FQGNSA. The V segment lost 1 base and the J segment 2 bases; nucleotides outside the gene matches: 3. CDR3: CASSLEGQGPYEQYF. The CDR3 DNA reads as TGTGCCAGCAGCTTAGAGGGACAGGGACCCTACGAGCAGTACTTC.

This clone was seen once. J is TRBJ1-2 and V is TRBV18; D not certain. The CDR3 is 13 amino acids. Germline V gene data show CDR1 as KGHSH and CDR2 as LQKENI. V was trimmed by 3 bases and J by 8 bases, leaving 13 bases between them. The CDR3 DNA follows: TGTGCCAGCTCACCCGAACCCTTATCCGGCTACACCTTC. This gives the protein CASSPEPLSGYTF.